Below, one TCR beta chain is given with its context. Its target is unknown. The V end was cut by 4 bases, the J end by 3 bases, with 12 bases between. The germline gives CDR1 SGHDN, CDR2 FVKESK. The CDR3 has 14 residues. The data belong to a study of T cell repertoires in cytomegalovirus infection. Study-wide context: Public TCR beta signature analysis indicated the presence of both CMV infection and matching HLA type.

TCRdb ran MiXCR on the reads and lists one entry per CDR3 protein. The sample has approximately 110,000 distinct CDR3 sequences; over 9.5% are singletons. Findings and limits, study-wide: Summed frequency of public TCR beta families distinguished CMV carriers with the relevant HLA.

Source material: PBMCs, sequenced either directly or after in vitro stimulation (not recorded which). The receptor comes from a human donor in good health (CMV status not recorded). Some clones in this sample may be carry-over from other donors' samples. This rearrangement joins TRBV14 to TRBJ2-5; TRBD2 is a possible D gene (6 bases). The CDR3 DNA reads as TGTGCCAGCAGCCCCCGGGCTAGCGAAGAGACCCAGTACTTC. Translated, it gives CASSPRASEETQYF.